One and the same sample provided the 30 T cell receptor beta chains below, sequenced in a study of cytomegalovirus exposure and HLA in healthy donors (dated by TCRdb to about 2017). The library was built by means of the immunoSEQ multiplex PCR assay. A mixture of 60 forward primers for TCR Vbeta segments and 13 reverse primers for TCR Jbeta segments was used in the multiplex PCR. The immuneACCESS repertoire file appears here via TCRdb, limited to in-frame rearrangements. These files lack a portion of the clones; in checked studies, under half of the deficit traces to unresolved V genes, and the cause of the others is not known. This sample holds 200,000 to 250,000 clones; 80% to 85% were observed only once. Under 0.85% of the sample is taken by the ten largest. The source material was PBMCs. The receptors derive from a boy between 2 and 10 years old in good health and CMV-seronegative.

The J gene is TRBJ2-2, the V gene TRBV19, with TRBD2 matching over 12 bases. CDR1 is LNHDA and CDR2 is SQIVND in the germline V gene (reference sequence). The V gene end was trimmed by 4 bases and the J gene end by 6 bases; junction bases not matched to a gene: 6. The CDR3 consists of 16 residues. CDR3 residues: CASSTASGRVAGELFF. The CDR3 bases are TGTGCCAGTAGTACCGCTAGCGGGAGGGTTGCCGGGGAGCTGTTTTTT.

The chain has TRBV11-2 and TRBJ2-1, with 10 bases matching TRBD2. The CDR3 sequence is 17 residues long. Germline V gene data show CDR1 as SGHAT and CDR2 as FQNNGV. V trimming: 2 bases; J trimming: 0 bases; junction bases outside the gene matches: 4. CDR3 sequence (DNA): TGTGCCAGCAGCTTAAATCCTAGCGGGAGCTCCTACAATGAGCAGTTCTTC. This sequence encodes CASSLNPSGSSYNEQFF.

The CDR3, as DNA: TGCAGCGTTGAGTTTGGGACAGGATTCCCAGATACGCAGTATTTT. Its translation is CSVEFGTGFPDTQYF. The V gene is TRBV29-1, the J gene TRBJ2-3; 8 bases match TRBD1. The J segment lost 4 bases and the V segment lost 3 bases, leaving 9 bases of the junction unmatched. CDR3 length equals 15 residues. Looked up from germline, CDR1 is SQVTM and CDR2 is ANQGSEA.

This chain links TRBV14 with TRBJ2-5; D perhaps matches TRBD2 (5 bases). TRBJ2-7 explains the end of the DNA better; the J call may be wrong. The germline V gene has CDR1 SGHDN and CDR2 FVKESK. This CDR3 has 14 residues. The CDR3 DNA is TGTGCCAGCAGCCAAGGGAGGTACTCCTACGAGCAGTACTTC. It yields the protein CASSQGRYSYEQYF.

The V call is TRBV21-1, the J call TRBJ2-7; no check of the table's D call, TRBD2, against the DNA was made. TRBV21-1 is a documented pseudogene. This CDR3 is built from 17 residues. In DNA, the CDR3 is TGTGCCAGCCGCCCAGACAGGGTTCTAGCGGGAGGCGGAGAGCAGTACTTC. Translating gives CASRPDRVLAGGGEQYF.

This sequence joins TRBV27 and TRBJ1-1; D gene ambiguous. The CDR3 has 16 residues. The germline gives CDR1 MNHEY, CDR2 SMNVEV (reference sequence). Trimming shortened V by 5 bases and J by 0 bases, and 16 bases separated the two germline ends. The CDR3 DNA sequence: TGTGCCAGCAGTGCCCTAATGAAGTCCCTGAACACTGAAGCTTTCTTT. Translating it yields CASSALMKSLNTEAFF.

This chain links TRBV19 with TRBJ1-2; D may be TRBD1 (6 bases). Trimming cost V 6 bases and J 4 bases, with 15 bases left between them. The germline V gene encodes CDR1 LNHDA and CDR2 SQIVND (reference sequence). The CDR3 spans 14 residues. The CDR3 protein is CASRPAQGSYGYTF. In DNA form, the CDR3 reads TGTGCCAGTAGACCGGCCCAGGGGAGCTATGGCTACACCTTC.

This sequence joins TRBV5-1 and TRBJ2-5; 10 bases fit TRBD1. The J call may be wrong; the DNA end is better matched by TRBJ2-7. Germline CDR1 reads SGHRS; CDR2 reads YFSETQ. This CDR3 has 15 residues. CDR3 in DNA: TGCGCCAGCAGCTTGTTCGGACAGGGGGGCTACGAGCAGTACTTC. Its translation: CASSLFGQGGYEQYF.

The chain links TRBV7-9 to TRBJ1-4; D is uncertain. The CDR3 extends over 14 amino acids. Per germline, CDR1 SEHNR and CDR2 FQNEAQ (reference sequence). V was shortened by 6 bases and J by 5 bases, with 13 bases between the two germline ends. CDR3 nucleotides: TGTGCCAGCAGGGAGTGGAGGGCGAATGAAAAACTGTTTTTT. It codes for CASREWRANEKLFF. The entire variable domain, with the rest obtained from reference TRBV7-9 and TRBJ1-4, is as follows: DTGVSQNPRHKITKRGQNVTFRCDPISEHNRLYWYRQTLGQGPEFLTYFQNEAQLEKSRLLSDRFSAERPKGSFSTLEIQRTEQGDSAMYLCASREWRANEKLFFGSGTQLSVL.

The V gene is TRBV11-2, the J gene TRBJ2-5; a weak D match, TRBD2 (6 bases). CDR3 length: 14 amino acids. The V gene's germline CDR1 is SGHAT and CDR2 FQNNGV. Trimming left V 6 bases short and J 3 bases short, with 14 bases between. The CDR3 DNA reads as TGTGCCAGCAGTTCCGGGACTCACAAAGAGACCCAGTACTTC. Translating it yields CASSSGTHKETQYF. The whole variable domain, remainder taken from reference TRBV11-2 and TRBJ2-5, is EAGVAQSPRYKIIEKRQSVAFWCNPISGHATLYWYQQILGQGPKLLIQFQNNGVVDDSQLPKDRFSAERLKGVDSTLKIQPAKLEDSAVYLCASSSGTHKETQYFGPGTRLLVL.

This clone was found a few times. This chain connects TRBV2 to TRBJ1-1; 8 bases fit TRBD1. Trimming took 6 bases from V and 1 from J; bases not matched to a gene: 4. This CDR3 has 14 amino acids. CDR1 is SNHLY, CDR2 FYNNEI, per germline. In DNA form, the CDR3 reads TGTGCCAGCAGCCCCGGGACAGGGAACACTGAAGCTTTCTTT. Its protein is CASSPGTGNTEAFF. Supplemented by reference TRBV2 and TRBJ1-1, the full variable domain reads EPEVTQTPSHQVTQMGQEVILRCVPISNHLYFYWYRQILGQKVEFLVSFYNNEISEKSEIFDDQFSVERPDGSNFTLKIRSTKLEDSAMYFCASSPGTGNTEAFFGQGTRLTVV.

The CDR3 DNA is TGTGCCAGCAGTGATTGGGACAGGGGCCACGAGCAGTACTTC. This encodes CASSDWDRGHEQYF. J is TRBJ2-7 and V is TRBV6-1; 10 bases are shared with TRBD1. V trimming: 3 bases; J trimming: 5 bases; junction bases outside the gene matches: 4. The CDR3 contains 14 residues. The V gene's germline CDR1 is MNHNS and CDR2 SASEGT.

V is TRBV6-1 and J is TRBJ2-7, with TRBD1 matching 7 bases. Trimming removed 8 bases from V and 5 bases from J; junction bases left unmatched: 9. The CDR3 has 13 amino acids. The germline V gene has CDR1 MNHNS and CDR2 SASEGT. The CDR3 loop is CASEKTGSHEQYF. Here the CDR3 DNA reads TGTGCCAGCGAAAAGACAGGGTCGCACGAGCAGTACTTC.

The rearrangement uses TRBV9 and TRBJ2-1, with D perhaps TRBD2 (5 bases). V was shortened by 3 bases and J by 0 bases, with 10 bases between the two germline ends. The CDR3 is made up of 15 amino acids. The germline V gene encodes CDR1 SGDLS and CDR2 YYNGEE. CDR3 in amino acids: CASSEEGSSYNEQFF. Written as DNA, the CDR3 is TGTGCCAGCAGCGAAGAAGGGAGCTCCTACAATGAGCAGTTCTTC. Looking up the rest from reference TRBV9 and TRBJ2-1 gives the full variable domain: DSGVTQTPKHLITATGQRVTLRCSPRSGDLSVYWYQQSLDQGLQFLIQYYNGEERAKGNILERFSAQQFPDLHSELNLSSLELGDSALYFCASSEEGSSYNEQFFGPGTRLTVL.

The chain joins TRBV6-5 to TRBJ2-7; 7 nucleotides match TRBD1. The junction had 6 bases not matched to a gene; V was cut back by 8 bases and J by 2 bases. CDR3 length equals 13 residues. Germline CDR1 MNHEY, CDR2 SVGAGI. Written as DNA, the CDR3 is TGTGCCAGCGGCACAGGGGATACCTACGAGCAGTACTTC. Its protein is CASGTGDTYEQYF.

V gene TRBV6-6 combines with J gene TRBJ2-5; TRBD1 agrees at 7 bases. The V gene's germline CDR1 is MNHNY and CDR2 SVGAGI (reference sequence). The CDR3 is 15 residues long. Germline trimming cut 2 bases from V and 4 bases from J; bases unmatched to any gene: 7. As DNA, the CDR3 is TGTGCCAGCAGTTACGCGATTTCAGGGGGAGAGACCCAGTACTTC. It yields the protein CASSYAISGGETQYF.

The rearrangement links TRBV29-1 to TRBJ1-1; D uncertain. Per germline, CDR1 SQVTM and CDR2 ANQGSEA. This CDR3 has 13 residues. The V gene lost 4 bases and the J gene lost 2 bases, with 11 bases spanning the gap. The CDR3 DNA follows: TGCAGCGTTGTAGTCGCCGGTAACACTGAAGCTTTCTTT. Translated, it gives CSVVVAGNTEAFF.

This clone was recorded a few times. The chain recombines TRBV6-5 with TRBJ1-2; D is possibly TRBD1 (6 bases). This CDR3 spans 15 amino acids. CDR1 is MNHEY and CDR2 is SVGAGI in the germline V gene. The germline V and J ends were trimmed by 2 bases and 1 base, with 11 bases remaining between them. The CDR3 sequence is CASSYQGQFNYGYTF. The CDR3 DNA follows: TGTGCCAGCAGTTACCAAGGACAGTTTAACTATGGCTACACCTTC.

This clone was seen a single time. This chain links TRBV9 with TRBJ1-1; 7 bases are shared with TRBD1. Trimming cost V 4 bases and J 8 bases; bases outside gene matches: 8. The V gene's germline CDR1 is SGDLS and CDR2 YYNGEE. The CDR3 extends over 13 amino acids. CDR3 loop: CASSSGTDGEAFF. DNA of the CDR3: TGTGCCAGCAGCTCCGGGACAGACGGGGAAGCTTTCTTT.

V is TRBV7-8 and J is TRBJ1-5, with a tentative D call TRBD1 (5 bases). Trimming pared 5 bases from V and 3 bases from J, leaving 8 bases between. Germline CDR1 reads SGHVS; CDR2 reads FQNEAQ. The CDR3 is 13 amino acids. CDR3 region: CASSQGYNQPQHF. The CDR3 coding sequence is TGTGCCAGCAGCCAGGGTTACAATCAGCCCCAGCATTTT.

This chain uses TRBV10-3 with TRBJ1-1; no reliable D call. The V gene's germline CDR1 is ENHRY and CDR2 SYGVKD. V was shortened by 6 bases and J by 1 base, with 12 bases between the two germline ends. The CDR3 runs 14 residues. The CDR3 nucleotides read TGTGCCATCAGGGCCACTGACAAGAACACTGAAGCTTTCTTT. This gives the protein CAIRATDKNTEAFF.

The chain employs TRBV23-1 and TRBJ2-7; TRBD2 aligns across 7 bases. TRBV23-1 is treated as an ORF (open reading frame) with a function not yet certain. V lost 8 bases and J lost 3; bases outside the gene matches: 16. The CDR3 runs 16 residues. The CDR3 spells CASSHYPWTRDYEQYF. CDR3 DNA: TGCGCCAGCTCTCATTACCCCTGGACTAGGGACTACGAGCAGTACTTC.

The chain links TRBV14 to TRBJ2-3; 9 bases align to TRBD1. CDR1 is SGHDN, CDR2 FVKESK, per germline. V trimming: 2 bases; J trimming: 5 bases; junction bases outside the gene matches: 5. The CDR3 is made up of 15 amino acids. CDR3 residues: CASSQSMDRGDTQYF. The CDR3, as DNA: TGTGCCAGCAGCCAATCTATGGACAGGGGAGATACGCAGTATTTT. The full variable domain, rest sourced from reference TRBV14 and TRBJ2-3, is EAGVTQFPSHSVIEKGQTVTLRCDPISGHDNLYWYRRVMGKEIKFLLHFVKESKQDESGMPNNRFLAERTGGTYSTLKVQPAELEDSGVYFCASSQSMDRGDTQYFGPGTRLTVL.

The chain links TRBV9 to TRBJ2-2, with 8 bases that match TRBD1. Trimming cost V 2 bases and J 2 bases; bases outside gene matches: 5. Germline CDR1 and CDR2: SGDLS and YYNGEE. This CDR3 spans 16 amino acids. The CDR3 loop reads CASSVGTGANTGELFF. The CDR3 DNA sequence: TGTGCCAGCAGCGTCGGGACAGGCGCCAACACCGGGGAGCTGTTTTTT.

The V and J genes are TRBV7-9 and TRBJ2-7; TRBD1 matches 7 bases. Trimming cost V 5 bases and J 1 base; bases outside gene matches: 8. The CDR3 extends over 15 amino acids. The V gene's germline CDR1 is SEHNR and CDR2 FQNEAQ (reference sequence). The CDR3: CASSPPGTESYEQYF. CDR3 sequence (DNA): TGTGCCAGCAGCCCACCCGGGACAGAGTCCTACGAGCAGTACTTC.

This clone was seen only once. The chain recombines TRBV19 with TRBJ2-1; 7 nucleotides agree with TRBD2. Germline trimming cut 7 bases from V and 8 bases from J; bases unmatched to any gene: 17. There are 16 residues in the CDR3. The V gene's germline CDR1 is LNHDA and CDR2 SQIVND (reference sequence). As DNA, the CDR3 is TGTGCCAGTACCTTAGGTAGTCGGAGCGGGATCCATGAGCAGTTCTTC. Its translation is CASTLGSRSGIHEQFF.

This clone was observed once. CDR3 sequence (DNA): TGTGCCAGCAGTTTAGGATCGGACATCTCCTACAATGAGCAGTTCTTC. Protein product: CASSLGSDISYNEQFF. V and J are TRBV27 and TRBJ2-1; tentatively, D is TRBD1 (5 bases). V gave up 2 bases and J gave up 0 bases, with 11 bases separating them. There are 16 residues in the CDR3. CDR1 is MNHEY and CDR2 is SMNVEV in the germline V gene (reference sequence).

This chain connects TRBV5-6 to TRBJ1-1, with 9 bases matching TRBD1. In germline, CDR1 is SGHDT, CDR2 YYEEEE. V was pared by 4 bases and J by 7 bases, with 8 bases of the junction left unmatched. This CDR3 contains 14 residues. The CDR3 coding sequence is TGTGCCAGCAGCCCGACAGGGGGTTGGAGTGAAGCTTTCTTT. Protein sequence: CASSPTGGWSEAFF.

V gene TRBV27 combines with J gene TRBJ2-2, with D perhaps TRBD1 (6 bases). From germline, CDR1 is MNHEY and CDR2 SMNVEV (reference sequence). The CDR3 is 14 amino acids. V lost 8 bases, J lost 5 bases, and 15 bases lay in between. The CDR3 sequence is CASLGTPFTGELFF. As DNA, the CDR3 is TGTGCCAGCCTCGGGACACCTTTTACCGGGGAGCTGTTTTTT.

The chain links TRBV5-4 to TRBJ2-5; the match to TRBD2 covers 8 bases. V gave up 3 bases and J gave up 2 bases; unmatched junction bases: 15. The germline gives CDR1 SGHNT, CDR2 YYREEE (reference sequence). This CDR3 spans 18 amino acids. CDR3 loop: CASSSRIIAGRPQETQYF. In nucleotides, the CDR3 is TGTGCCAGCAGCTCCCGGATAATAGCGGGGCGCCCACAAGAGACCCAGTACTTC.